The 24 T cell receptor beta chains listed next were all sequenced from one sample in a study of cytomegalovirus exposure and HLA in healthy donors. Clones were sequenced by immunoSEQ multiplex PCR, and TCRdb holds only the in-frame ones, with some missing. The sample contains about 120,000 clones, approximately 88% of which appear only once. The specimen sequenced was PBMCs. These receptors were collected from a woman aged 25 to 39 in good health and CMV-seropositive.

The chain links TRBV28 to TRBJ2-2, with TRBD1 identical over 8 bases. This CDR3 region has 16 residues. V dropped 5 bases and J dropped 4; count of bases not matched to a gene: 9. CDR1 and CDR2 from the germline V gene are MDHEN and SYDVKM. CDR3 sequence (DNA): TGTGCCAGCAGTACGTTGGACAGGGTTAGCACCGGGGAGCTGTTTTTT. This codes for CASSTLDRVSTGELFF.

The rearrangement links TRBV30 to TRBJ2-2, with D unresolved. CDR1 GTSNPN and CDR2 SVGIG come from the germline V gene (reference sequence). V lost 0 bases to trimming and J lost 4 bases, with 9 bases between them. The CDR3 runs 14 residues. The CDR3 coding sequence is TGTGCCTGGAGTGTAAGTAGGAGCACCGGGGAGCTGTTTTTT. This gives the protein CAWSVSRSTGELFF.

The CDR3 nucleotides are TGTGCCAGCAGTTTAGGGCAGGCCTATAATTCACCCCTCCACTTT. Translation gives CASSLGQAYNSPLHF. The chain has TRBV27 and TRBJ1-6; D remains ambiguous. V lost 2 bases and J lost 2, with 7 bases in between. The germline V gene has CDR1 MNHEY and CDR2 SMNVEV (reference sequence). The length of the CDR3 is 15 residues.

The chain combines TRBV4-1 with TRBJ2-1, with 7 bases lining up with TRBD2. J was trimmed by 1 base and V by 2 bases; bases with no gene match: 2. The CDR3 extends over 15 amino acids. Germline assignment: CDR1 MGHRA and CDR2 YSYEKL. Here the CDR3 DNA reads TGCGCCAGCAGCCAACCCGGGAGGTCCTACAATGAGCAGTTCTTC. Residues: CASSQPGRSYNEQFF.

The CDR3 loop is CASSLSSEIEETQYF. CDR3 bases: TGTGCCAGCAGCTTATCGTCCGAGATCGAAGAGACCCAGTACTTC. V gene TRBV7-9 combines with J gene TRBJ2-5; D not resolved. The germline CDR1 and CDR2 sequences are SEHNR and FQNEAQ (reference sequence). V lost 2 bases and J 3 bases, leaving 13 bases between the germline ends. This CDR3 has 15 residues.

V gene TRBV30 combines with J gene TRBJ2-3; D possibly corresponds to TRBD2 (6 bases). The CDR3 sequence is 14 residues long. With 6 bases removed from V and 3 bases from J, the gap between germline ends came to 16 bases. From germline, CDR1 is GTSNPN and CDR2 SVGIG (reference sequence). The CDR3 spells CACTSWDGTDTQYF. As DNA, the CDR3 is TGTGCCTGTACTAGCTGGGATGGGACAGATACGCAGTATTTT.

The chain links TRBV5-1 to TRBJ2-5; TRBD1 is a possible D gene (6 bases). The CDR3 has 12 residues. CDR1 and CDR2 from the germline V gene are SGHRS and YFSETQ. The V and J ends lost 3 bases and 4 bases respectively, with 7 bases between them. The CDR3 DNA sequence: TGCGCCAGCAGCTCCAGGGGAGAGACCCAGTACTTC. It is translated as CASSSRGETQYF.

The CDR3, as DNA: TGCGCCAGCAGCCTGGAAAGGACTAGCGGAAGCACAGATACGCAGTATTTT. Translated, it gives CASSLERTSGSTDTQYF. V gene TRBV4-3 combines with J gene TRBJ2-3; 10 nucleotides agree with TRBD2. Germline lookup yields CDR1 LGHNA and CDR2 YSLEER. The CDR3 consists of 17 residues. Trimming at V came to 4 bases and at J to 0 bases, leaving 7 bases not matched to a gene.

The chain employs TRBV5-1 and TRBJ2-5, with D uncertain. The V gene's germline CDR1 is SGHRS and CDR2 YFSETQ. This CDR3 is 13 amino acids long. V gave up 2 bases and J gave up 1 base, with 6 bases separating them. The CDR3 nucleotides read TGCGCCAGCAGCTTTGGCAGCCAAGAGACCCAGTACTTC. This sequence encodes CASSFGSQETQYF.

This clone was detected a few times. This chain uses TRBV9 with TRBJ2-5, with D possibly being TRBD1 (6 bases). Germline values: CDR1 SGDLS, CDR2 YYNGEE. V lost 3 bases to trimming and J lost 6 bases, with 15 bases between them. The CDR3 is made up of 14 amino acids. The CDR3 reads CASSATQGGQTQYF. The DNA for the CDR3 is TGTGCCAGCAGCGCCACACAGGGTGGACAGACCCAGTACTTC.

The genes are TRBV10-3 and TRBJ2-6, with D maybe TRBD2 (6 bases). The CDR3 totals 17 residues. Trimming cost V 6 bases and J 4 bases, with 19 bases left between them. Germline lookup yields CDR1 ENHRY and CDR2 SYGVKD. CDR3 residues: CAISVREGPIGANVLTF. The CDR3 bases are TGTGCCATCAGCGTGCGGGAAGGGCCCATAGGGGCCAACGTCCTGACTTTC.

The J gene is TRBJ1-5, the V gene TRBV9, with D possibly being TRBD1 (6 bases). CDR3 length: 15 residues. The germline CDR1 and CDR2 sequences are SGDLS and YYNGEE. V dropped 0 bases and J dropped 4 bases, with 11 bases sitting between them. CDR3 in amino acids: CASSVEGHSNQPQHF. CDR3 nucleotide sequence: TGTGCCAGCAGCGTAGAGGGACATTCTAATCAGCCCCAGCATTTT.

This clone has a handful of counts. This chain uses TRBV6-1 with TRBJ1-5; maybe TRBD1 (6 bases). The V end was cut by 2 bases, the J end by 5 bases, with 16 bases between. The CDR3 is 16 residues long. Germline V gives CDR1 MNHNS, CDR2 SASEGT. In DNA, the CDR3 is TGTGCCAGCAGTGAATATACAGGGATATATGATCAGCCCCAGCATTTT. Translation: CASSEYTGIYDQPQHF.

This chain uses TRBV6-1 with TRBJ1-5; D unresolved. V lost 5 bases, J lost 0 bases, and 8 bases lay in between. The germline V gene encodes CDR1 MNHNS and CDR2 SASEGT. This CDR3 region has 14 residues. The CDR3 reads CASSPSNSNQPQHF. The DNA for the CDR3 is TGTGCCAGCAGTCCCTCTAATAGCAATCAGCCCCAGCATTTT.

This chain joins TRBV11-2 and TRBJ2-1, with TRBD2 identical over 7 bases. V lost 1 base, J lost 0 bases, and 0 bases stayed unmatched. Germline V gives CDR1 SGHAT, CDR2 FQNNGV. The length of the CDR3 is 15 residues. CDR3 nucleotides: TGTGCCAGCAGCTTAGCGGGAGGCTCCTACAATGAGCAGTTCTTC. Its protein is CASSLAGGSYNEQFF.

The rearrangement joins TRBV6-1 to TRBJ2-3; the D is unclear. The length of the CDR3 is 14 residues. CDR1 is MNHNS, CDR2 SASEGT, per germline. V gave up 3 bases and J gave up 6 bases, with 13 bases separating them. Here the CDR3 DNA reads TGTGCCAGCAGTGATGTGCTCCCCAGGGATACGCAGTATTTT. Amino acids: CASSDVLPRDTQYF.

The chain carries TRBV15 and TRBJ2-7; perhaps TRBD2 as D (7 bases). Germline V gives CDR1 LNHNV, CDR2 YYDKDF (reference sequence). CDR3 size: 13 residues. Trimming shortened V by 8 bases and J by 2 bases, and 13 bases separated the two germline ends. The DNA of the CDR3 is TGTGCCACCTCTCGGGGGGCTACCTACGAGCAGTACTTC. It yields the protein CATSRGATYEQYF.

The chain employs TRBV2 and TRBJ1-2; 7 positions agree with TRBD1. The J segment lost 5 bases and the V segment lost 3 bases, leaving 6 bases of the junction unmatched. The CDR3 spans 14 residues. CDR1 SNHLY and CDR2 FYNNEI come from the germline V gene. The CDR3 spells CASSERTGPYGYTF. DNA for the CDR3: TGTGCCAGCAGTGAGCGGACAGGTCCATATGGCTACACCTTC.

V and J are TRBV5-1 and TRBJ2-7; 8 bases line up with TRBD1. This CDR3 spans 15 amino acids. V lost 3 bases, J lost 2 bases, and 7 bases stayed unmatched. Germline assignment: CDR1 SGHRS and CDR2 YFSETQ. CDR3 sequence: CASSSRTGSAYEQYF. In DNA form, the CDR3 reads TGCGCCAGCAGCTCCCGGACAGGGTCTGCCTACGAGCAGTACTTC.

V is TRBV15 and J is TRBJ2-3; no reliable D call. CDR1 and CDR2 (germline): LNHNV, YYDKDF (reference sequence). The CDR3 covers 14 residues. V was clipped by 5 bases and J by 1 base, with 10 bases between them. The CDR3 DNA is TGTGCCACCAGCTCCCCCAGTGGCACAGATACGCAGTATTTT. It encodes CATSSPSGTDTQYF.

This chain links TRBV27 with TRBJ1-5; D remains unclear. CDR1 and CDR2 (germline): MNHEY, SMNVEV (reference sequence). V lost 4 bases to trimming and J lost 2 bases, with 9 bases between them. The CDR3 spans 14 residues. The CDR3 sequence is CASSSPSRNQPQHF. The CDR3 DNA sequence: TGTGCCAGCAGTTCCCCCTCCCGCAATCAGCCCCAGCATTTT.

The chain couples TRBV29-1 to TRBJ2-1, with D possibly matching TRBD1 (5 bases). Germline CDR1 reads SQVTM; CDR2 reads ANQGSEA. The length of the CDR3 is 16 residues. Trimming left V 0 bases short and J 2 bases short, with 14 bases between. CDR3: CSVEDNLRTTYNEQFF. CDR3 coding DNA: TGCAGCGTTGAAGATAATCTACGGACAACCTACAATGAGCAGTTCTTC.

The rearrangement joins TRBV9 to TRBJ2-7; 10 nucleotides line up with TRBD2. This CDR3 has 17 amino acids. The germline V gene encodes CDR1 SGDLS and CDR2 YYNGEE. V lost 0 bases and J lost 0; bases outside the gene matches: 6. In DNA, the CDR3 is TGTGCCAGCAGCGTAGCTACTAGCGGGGCAAGCTCCTACGAGCAGTACTTC. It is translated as CASSVATSGASSYEQYF.

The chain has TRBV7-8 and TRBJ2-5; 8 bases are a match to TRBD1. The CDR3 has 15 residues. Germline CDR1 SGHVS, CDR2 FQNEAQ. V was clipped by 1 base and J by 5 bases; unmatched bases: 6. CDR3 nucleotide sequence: TGTGCCAGCAGCTTAGTGGCCAGGGGGCGTGAGACCCAGTACTTC. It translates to CASSLVARGRETQYF.